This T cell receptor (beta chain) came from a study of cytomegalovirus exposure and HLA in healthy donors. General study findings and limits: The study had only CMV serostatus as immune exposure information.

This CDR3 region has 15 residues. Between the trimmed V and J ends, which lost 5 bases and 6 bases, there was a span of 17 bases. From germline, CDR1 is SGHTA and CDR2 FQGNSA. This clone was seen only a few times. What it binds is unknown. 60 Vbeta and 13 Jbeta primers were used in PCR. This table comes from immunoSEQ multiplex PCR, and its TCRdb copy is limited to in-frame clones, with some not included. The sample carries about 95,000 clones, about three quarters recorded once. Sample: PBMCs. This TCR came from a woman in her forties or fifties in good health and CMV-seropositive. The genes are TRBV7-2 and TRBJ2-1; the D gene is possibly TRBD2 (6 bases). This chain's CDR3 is CASSAGGTGSNEQFF. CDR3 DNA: TGTGCCAGCAGCGCCGGAGGGACTGGGTCCAATGAGCAGTTCTTC.